This T cell receptor beta chain is from a study of regulatory T cells in long-lasting Graves disease. Described time point: newly diagnosed GD, antithyroid drugs for less than 3 months. RNA isolated from PBMCs was used to make the TCR library. There are many counts of this clonotype. Per germline, CDR1 DFQATT and CDR2 SNEGSKA (reference sequence). Trimming took off 0 bases at V and 5 bases at J, with 10 bases between the two ends. The CDR3 totals 13 residues. Relying on iRepertoire HTBI primers and Arm-PCR of CDR3 regions, the team built TCR beta libraries. TCRdb reprocessed the multiplex PCR reads with MiXCR, giving one entry per CDR3 protein. Altogether approximately 270,000 distinct CDR3 sequences are present, 18% being singletons, with the ten largest covering roughly 15%. These data are also associated with another study on T cells in Graves' hyperthyroidism and ophthalmopathy.

The clonotype comes from a woman in her twenties or thirties with Graves disease. The rearrangement links TRBV20-1 to TRBJ2-5; the D gene is possibly TRBD2 (5 bases). The sequenced sample was peripheral blood mononuclear cells (PBMCs), obtained at new diagnosis, from a patient treated with antithyroid drugs. CDR3 DNA: TGCAGTGCTAGAGATCTGGGCGGGGAGACCCAGTACTTC. It translates to CSARDLGGETQYF.